This T cell receptor (beta chain) was obtained from a study of T cell repertoires and HLA-DP antigens. Looking at the study overall: Donor ages ranged from 18-to-29 to 60-to-69; two men, one woman. Sorted CD137+CD4+ samples averaged about 220 ng DNA; pre-culture CD4+ samples, about 1,200 ng.

Remarks on this clone: The target antigen is unknown.

Germline values: CDR1 SGHTA, CDR2 FQGNSA. V was pared by 1 base and J by 4 bases, with 10 bases of the junction left unmatched. The CDR3 extends over 17 amino acids. Amplification used primers for 54 TRBV and 13 TRBJ segments. Assay used: immunoSEQ multiplex PCR; TCRdb lists only in-frame clones, some missing. Of some 110,000 clones listed, 85% to 95% are singletons. The sequenced material came from CD4+ T cells from PBMCs. The rearrangement uses TRBV7-2 and TRBJ2-5; 9 nucleotides agree with TRBD2. The source of this sequence is a woman aged 18-30 years in good health and CMV-seronegative. CDR3 in amino acids: CASSLVPTSGLGETQYF. The CDR3, as DNA: TGTGCCAGCAGCTTAGTTCCCACTAGCGGGCTGGGAGAGACCCAGTACTTC.